These T cell receptor beta chains were read from a single sample in a study of technical replicates of blood from several donors. Only in-frame clones appear in the TCRdb table, and some are missing; sequencing was by immunoSEQ multiplex PCR. The sample carries about 83,000 clones, roughly 94% recorded once. Specimen: T cells isolated from PBMCs. The receptors here all came from a human donor in good health. Both conserved end residues are part of each CDR3. The D gene is left open where the match is weak. Clone sizes are given selectively: once, few, many, or a class where the clone is expanded.

CDR3	DNA	length	V	J	size	D
CASSPEAPSVNTEAFF	TGTGCCAGCTCACCAGAGGCACCTAGTGTGAACACTGAAGCTTTCTTT	16	TRBV18	TRBJ1-1	NA	NA
CASSTGTVEAFF	TGTGCCAGCAGCACCGGGACAGTAGAAGCTTTCTTT	12	TRBV25-1	TRBJ1-1	NA	TRBD1
CASSAGQGNTEAFF	TGTGCCAGCAGCGCGGGACAGGGGAACACTGAAGCTTTCTTT	14	TRBV6-1	TRBJ1-1	NA	TRBD1
CASSPLPGTEAFF	TGCGCCAGCAGCCCTCTTCCGGGCACTGAAGCTTTCTTT	13	TRBV4-1	TRBJ1-1	NA	NA
CASSVATSGGATDTQYF	TGTGCCAGCAGCGTAGCTACTAGCGGGGGCGCCACAGATACGCAGTATTTT	17	TRBV9	TRBJ2-3	NA	TRBD2
CASAEPRLLYTGELFF	TGTGCCAGCGCTGAGCCGCGACTCTTGTACACCGGGGAGCTGTTTTTT	16	TRBV4-2	TRBJ2-2	NA	NA
CASSFWQLNQPQHF	TGTGCCAGCAGTTTTTGGCAGTTGAATCAGCCCCAGCATTTT	14	TRBV28	TRBJ1-5	NA	NA
CASSAGLADYYEQYF	TGTGCCAGCAGCGCCGGACTAGCGGATTATTACGAGCAGTACTTC	15	TRBV9	TRBJ2-7	NA	TRBD2
CASSPHPTGENGYTF	TGTGCCAGCAGTCCCCATCCGACAGGGGAGAATGGCTACACCTTC	15	TRBV27	TRBJ1-2	NA	TRBD1
CASSYPHRAGSETQYF	TGTGCCAGCAGTTACCCCCATCGGGCAGGGTCGGAGACCCAGTACTTC	16	TRBV28	TRBJ2-5	NA	NA
CASSFYGYEQYF	TGTGCCAGCAGTTTTTACGGCTACGAGCAGTACTTC	12	TRBV27	TRBJ2-7	NA	NA
CATLVRGYTF	TGTGCCACCCTGGTCCGGGGCTACACCTTC	10	TRBV28	TRBJ1-2	NA	NA
CASSQTTGGYTGELFF	TGCGCCAGCAGCCAAACCACAGGGGGATACACCGGGGAGCTGTTTTTT	16	TRBV4-1	TRBJ2-2	NA	TRBD1
CASSDFTGDTGELFF	TGTGCCAGCAGCGATTTTACCGGAGACACCGGGGAGCTGTTTTTT	15	TRBV11-2	TRBJ2-2	once	NA
CASRLAGDHVEQFF	TGTGCCAGCAGATTAGCGGGAGATCACGTTGAGCAGTTCTTC	14	TRBV6-1	TRBJ2-1	NA	TRBD2
CASSDSVNNEQFF	TGTGCCAGCAGTGACTCGGTGAACAATGAGCAGTTCTTC	13	TRBV2	TRBJ2-1	NA	NA
CAPRRGLAGYSSYNEQFF	TGTGCTCCCAGGCGGGGGCTAGCGGGGTACTCCTCCTACAATGAGCAGTTCTTC	18	TRBV2	TRBJ2-1	NA	TRBD2
CSVLTGSQIGEQYF	TGCAGCGTTCTCACAGGGTCGCAAATTGGCGAGCAGTACTTC	14	TRBV29-1	TRBJ2-7	few	NA
CASSEWGETEAFF	TGCGCCAGCAGTGAATGGGGGGAGACTGAAGCTTTCTTT	13	TRBV10-1	TRBJ1-1	NA	NA
CASSGTSGAYEQYF	TGTGCCAGCAGCGGGACTAGCGGGGCCTACGAGCAGTACTTC	14	TRBV2	TRBJ2-7	NA	TRBD2
CASRATLTSLPYEQYF	TGTGCCAGCAGAGCTACCCTGACTAGCTTACCCTACGAGCAGTACTTC	16	TRBV7-2	TRBJ2-7	NA	TRBD2
CASSLLAGNEDSTDTQYF	TGCGCCAGCAGCTTGCTAGCGGGAAACGAGGATAGCACAGATACGCAGTATTTT	18	TRBV5-1	TRBJ2-3	NA	TRBD2
CASRPRTENYGYTF	TGTGCCAGCAGACCGCGGACTGAAAACTATGGCTACACCTTC	14	TRBV6-5	TRBJ1-2	NA	NA
CASRPHYYGETQYF	TGTGCCAGCAGGCCCCATTACTATGGAGAGACCCAGTACTTC	14	TRBV6-6	TRBJ2-5	NA	NA
CASRMRLAGDYEQYF	TGTGCCAGCAGAATGCGACTAGCGGGGGACTACGAGCAGTACTTC	15	TRBV5-4	TRBJ2-7	NA	TRBD2
CASSIRLVTNEKLFF	TGTGCCAGTAGTATTAGATTGGTGACTAATGAAAAACTGTTTTTT	15	TRBV19	TRBJ1-4	once	NA
CASSHLGGVPPEAFF	TGCGCCAGCAGCCATTTGGGAGGGGTCCCCCCTGAAGCTTTCTTT	15	TRBV4-1	TRBJ1-1	NA	NA
CASSLVEGDTEAFF	TGTGCCAGCAGTTTGGTTGAGGGGGACACTGAAGCTTTCTTT	14	TRBV28	TRBJ1-1	once	NA
CASSTRLAGGDEQFF	TGTGCCAGCAGCACCCGACTAGCGGGAGGGGATGAGCAGTTCTTC	15	TRBV7-2	TRBJ2-1	NA	TRBD2
CASSLVQAGYHQPQHF	TGTGCCAGCAGTTTAGTTCAGGCGGGCTATCATCAGCCCCAGCATTTT	16	TRBV28	TRBJ1-5	NA	NA
CASSWGLAVTYEQYF	TGTGCCAGCAGCTGGGGACTAGCGGTGACCTACGAGCAGTACTTC	15	TRBV7-8	TRBJ2-7	NA	TRBD2
CASNAQGAGNTEAFF	TGTGCCAGTAACGCACAGGGGGCGGGTAACACTGAAGCTTTCTTT	15	TRBV19	TRBJ1-1	once	TRBD1
CASSVGQSNQPQHF	TGTGCCAGCAGCGTCGGACAGAGCAATCAGCCCCAGCATTTT	14	TRBV9	TRBJ1-5	NA	NA
CASSPRQGYEKLFF	TGTGCCAGCAGCCCAAGGCAGGGCTACGAAAAACTGTTTTTT	14	TRBV9	TRBJ1-4	once	NA
CASSFSSGGTDTQYF	TGTGCCAGCAGCTTCTCTAGCGGGGGTACAGATACGCAGTATTTT	15	TRBV5-8	TRBJ2-3	once	TRBD2
CASRVVGGTEAFF	TGTGCCAGCAGAGTTGTGGGGGGCACTGAAGCTTTCTTT	13	TRBV5-4	TRBJ1-1	NA	NA
CASGLGLAGVTDTQYF	TGTGCTAGTGGTTTGGGGCTAGCGGGAGTCACAGATACGCAGTATTTT	16	TRBV12-5	TRBJ2-3	NA	TRBD2
CASSPSSLIVGYTF	TGTGCCAGCAGTCCCTCCTCACTAATTGTTGGCTACACCTTC	14	TRBV27	TRBJ1-2	NA	NA
CASSEINRQTRVQPQHF	TGTGCCAGCAGCGAAATAAATCGACAGACCAGGGTTCAGCCCCAGCATTTT	17	TRBV6-1	TRBJ1-5	NA	NA
CASTRDRASNYGYTF	TGTGCCAGCACACGGGACAGGGCTTCTAACTATGGCTACACCTTC	15	TRBV6-5	TRBJ1-2	NA	TRBD1